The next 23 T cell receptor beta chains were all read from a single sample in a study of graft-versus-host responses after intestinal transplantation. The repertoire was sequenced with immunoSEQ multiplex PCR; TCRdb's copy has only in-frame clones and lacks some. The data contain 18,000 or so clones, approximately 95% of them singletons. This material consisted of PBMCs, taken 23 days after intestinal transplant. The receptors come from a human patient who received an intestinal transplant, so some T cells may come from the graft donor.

For the CDR3, the DNA is TGTGCCAGTAGTCCCGAGGGAGCGGGGGTTCACAATGAGCAGTTCTTC. Translated, it gives CASSPEGAGVHNEQFF. The chain couples TRBV19 to TRBJ2-1, with 8 bases lining up with TRBD2. Germline loops: CDR1 LNHDA, CDR2 SQIVND (reference sequence). The J segment lost 5 bases and the V segment lost 5 bases, leaving 11 bases of the junction unmatched. There are 16 residues in the CDR3.

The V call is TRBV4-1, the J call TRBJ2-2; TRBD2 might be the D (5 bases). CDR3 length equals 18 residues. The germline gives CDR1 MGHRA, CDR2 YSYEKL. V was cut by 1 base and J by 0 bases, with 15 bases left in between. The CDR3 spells CASSQGSLAYSNTGELFF. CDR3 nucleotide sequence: TGCGCCAGCAGCCAAGGGAGCTTAGCGTACTCGAACACCGGGGAGCTGTTTTTT.

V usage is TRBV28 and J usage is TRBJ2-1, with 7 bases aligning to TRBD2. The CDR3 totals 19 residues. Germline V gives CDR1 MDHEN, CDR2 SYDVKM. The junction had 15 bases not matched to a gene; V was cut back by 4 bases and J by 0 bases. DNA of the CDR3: TGTGCCAGCAGTTCCCGGGAGGTACAAGAGCACTCCTCCTACAATGAGCAGTTCTTC. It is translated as CASSSREVQEHSSYNEQFF. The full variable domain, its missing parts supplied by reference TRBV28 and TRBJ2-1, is DVKVTQSSRYLVKRTGEKVFLECVQDMDHENMFWYRQDPGLGLRLIYFSYDVKMKEKGDIPEGYSVSREKKERFSLILESASTNQTSMYLCASSSREVQEHSSYNEQFFGPGTRLTVL.

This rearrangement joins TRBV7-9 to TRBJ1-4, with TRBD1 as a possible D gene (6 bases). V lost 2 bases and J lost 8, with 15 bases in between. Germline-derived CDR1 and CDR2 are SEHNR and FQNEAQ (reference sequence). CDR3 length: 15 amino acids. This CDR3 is CASSLSSGTREKLFF. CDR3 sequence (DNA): TGTGCCAGCAGCTTATCCTCCGGGACAAGAGAAAAACTGTTTTTT.

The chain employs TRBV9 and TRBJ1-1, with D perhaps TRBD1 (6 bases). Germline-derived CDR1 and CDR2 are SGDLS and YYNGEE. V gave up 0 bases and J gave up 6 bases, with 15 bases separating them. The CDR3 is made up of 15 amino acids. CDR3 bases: TGTGCCAGCAGCGTAGCCCGGGACACAACACCTGAAGCTTTCTTT. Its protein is CASSVARDTTPEAFF.

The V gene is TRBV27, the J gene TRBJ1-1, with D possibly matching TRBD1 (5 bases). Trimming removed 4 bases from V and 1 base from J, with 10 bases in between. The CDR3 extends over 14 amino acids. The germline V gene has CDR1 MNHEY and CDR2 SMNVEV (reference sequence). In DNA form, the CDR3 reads TGTGCCAGCAGTTGGGACGGGACGAACACTGAAGCTTTCTTT. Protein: CASSWDGTNTEAFF.

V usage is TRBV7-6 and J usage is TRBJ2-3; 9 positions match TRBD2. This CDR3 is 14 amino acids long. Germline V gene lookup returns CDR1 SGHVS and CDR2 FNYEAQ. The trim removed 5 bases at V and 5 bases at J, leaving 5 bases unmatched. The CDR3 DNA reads TGTGCCAGCAGCAGGGCGGGAGGGCAAGATACGCAGTATTTT. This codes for CASSRAGGQDTQYF.

CDR3 protein: CASSLAQASDQPQHF. The CDR3 region has the DNA TGTGCCAGCAGCTTGGCTCAGGCGAGCGATCAGCCCCAGCATTTT. The V gene is TRBV5-8, the J gene TRBJ1-5; D is unclear. The CDR3 is 15 amino acids. V lost 0 bases and J lost 5, with 12 bases in between. The germline V gene encodes CDR1 SGHTS and CDR2 YDEGEE.

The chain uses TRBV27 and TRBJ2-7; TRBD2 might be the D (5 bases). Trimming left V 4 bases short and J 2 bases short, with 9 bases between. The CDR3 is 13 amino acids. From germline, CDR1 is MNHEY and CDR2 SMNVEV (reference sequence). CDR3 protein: CASSSRDTYEQYF. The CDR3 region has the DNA TGTGCCAGCAGTTCCCGGGATACCTACGAGCAGTACTTC.

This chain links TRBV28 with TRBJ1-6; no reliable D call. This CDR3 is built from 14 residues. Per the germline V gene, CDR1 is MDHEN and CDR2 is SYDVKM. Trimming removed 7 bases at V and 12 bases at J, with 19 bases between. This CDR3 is CASTPLATSVPLHF. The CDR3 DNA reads TGTGCCAGCACCCCCTTGGCGACGTCGGTACCCCTCCACTTT. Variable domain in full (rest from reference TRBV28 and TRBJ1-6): DVKVTQSSRYLVKRTGEKVFLECVQDMDHENMFWYRQDPGLGLRLIYFSYDVKMKEKGDIPEGYSVSREKKERFSLILESASTNQTSMYLCASTPLATSVPLHFGNGTRLTVT.

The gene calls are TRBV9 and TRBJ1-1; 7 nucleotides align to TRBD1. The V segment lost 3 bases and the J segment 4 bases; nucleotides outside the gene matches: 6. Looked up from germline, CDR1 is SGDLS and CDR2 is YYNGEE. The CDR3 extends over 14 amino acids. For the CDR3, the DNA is TGTGCCAGCAGCGACATTACAGGGGTCACTGAAGCTTTCTTT. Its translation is CASSDITGVTEAFF.

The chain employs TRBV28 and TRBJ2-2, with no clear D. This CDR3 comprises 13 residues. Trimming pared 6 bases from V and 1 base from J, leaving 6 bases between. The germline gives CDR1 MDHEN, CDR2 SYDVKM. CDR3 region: CASRTGNTGELFF. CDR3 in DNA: TGTGCCAGCAGGACGGGGAACACCGGGGAGCTGTTTTTT. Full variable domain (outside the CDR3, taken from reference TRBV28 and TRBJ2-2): DVKVTQSSRYLVKRTGEKVFLECVQDMDHENMFWYRQDPGLGLRLIYFSYDVKMKEKGDIPEGYSVSREKKERFSLILESASTNQTSMYLCASRTGNTGELFFGEGSRLTVL.

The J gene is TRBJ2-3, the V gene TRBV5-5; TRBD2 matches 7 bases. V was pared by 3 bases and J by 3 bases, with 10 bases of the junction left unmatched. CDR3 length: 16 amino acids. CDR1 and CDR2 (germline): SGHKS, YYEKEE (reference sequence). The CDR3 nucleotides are TGTGCCAGCAGCTCCGGACTAGAGCGGATGACAGATACGCAGTATTTT. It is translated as CASSSGLERMTDTQYF. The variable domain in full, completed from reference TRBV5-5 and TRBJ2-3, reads DAGVTQSPTHLIKTRGQQVTLRCSPISGHKSVSWYQQVLGQGPQFIFQYYEKEERGRGNFPDRFSARQFPNYSSELNVNALLLGDSALYLCASSSGLERMTDTQYFGPGTRLTVL.

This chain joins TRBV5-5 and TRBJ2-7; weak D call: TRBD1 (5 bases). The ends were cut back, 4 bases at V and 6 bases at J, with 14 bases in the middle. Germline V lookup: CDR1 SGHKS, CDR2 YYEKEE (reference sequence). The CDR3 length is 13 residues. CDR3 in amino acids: CASSLAGSAEQYF. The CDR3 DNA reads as TGTGCCAGCAGCCTCGCAGGGTCCGCCGAGCAGTACTTC.

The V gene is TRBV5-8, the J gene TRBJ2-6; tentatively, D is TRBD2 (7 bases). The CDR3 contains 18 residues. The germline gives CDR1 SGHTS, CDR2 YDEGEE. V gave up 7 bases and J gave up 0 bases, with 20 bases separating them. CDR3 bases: TGTGCCAGCCGCTGGGGGGGCAGTTCCTACTCTGGGGCCAACGTCCTGACTTTC. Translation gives CASRWGGSSYSGANVLTF.

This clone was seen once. In nucleotides, the CDR3 is TGCGCCAGCAGCTTGGGGACAGGTAATGGCTACACCTTC. Amino acid sequence: CASSLGTGNGYTF. The V call is TRBV5-1, the J call TRBJ1-2, with 7 positions matching TRBD1. V was clipped by 0 bases and J by 6 bases; unmatched bases: 2. The CDR3 runs to 13 residues. Germline V gene data show CDR1 as SGHRS and CDR2 as YFSETQ.

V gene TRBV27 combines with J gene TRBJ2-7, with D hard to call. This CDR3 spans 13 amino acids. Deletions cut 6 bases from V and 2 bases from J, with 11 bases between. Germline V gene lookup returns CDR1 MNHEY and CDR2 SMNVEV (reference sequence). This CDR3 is CASRDGMTYEQYF. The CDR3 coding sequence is TGTGCCAGCAGGGACGGAATGACCTACGAGCAGTACTTC.

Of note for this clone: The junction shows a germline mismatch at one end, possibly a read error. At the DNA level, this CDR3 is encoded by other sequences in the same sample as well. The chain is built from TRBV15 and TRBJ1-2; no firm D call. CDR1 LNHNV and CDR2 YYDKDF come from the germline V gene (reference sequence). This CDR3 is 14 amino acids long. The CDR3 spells CATSGEGTNYGYTF. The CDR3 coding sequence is TGTGCCACCAGCGGTGAGGGAACTAACTACGGCTACACCTTC. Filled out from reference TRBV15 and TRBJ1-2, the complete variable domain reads DAMVIQNPRYQVTQFGKPVTLSCSQTLNHNVMYWYQQKSSQAPKLLFHYYDKDFNNEADTPDNFQSRRPNTSFCFLDIRSPGLGDTAMYLCATSGEGTNYGYTFGSGTRLTVV.

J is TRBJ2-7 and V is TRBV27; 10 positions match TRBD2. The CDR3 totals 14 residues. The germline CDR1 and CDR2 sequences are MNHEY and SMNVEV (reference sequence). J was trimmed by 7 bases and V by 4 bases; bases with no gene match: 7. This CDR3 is CASSYQREGREQYF. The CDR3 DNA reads TGTGCCAGCAGTTATCAGCGGGAGGGGCGGGAGCAGTACTTC.

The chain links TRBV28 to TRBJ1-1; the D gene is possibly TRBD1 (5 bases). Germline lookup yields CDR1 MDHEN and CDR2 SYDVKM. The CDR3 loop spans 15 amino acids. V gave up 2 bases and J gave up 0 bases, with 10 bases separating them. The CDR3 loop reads CASSLGAEVNTEAFF. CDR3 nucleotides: TGTGCCAGCAGTTTAGGGGCGGAAGTGAACACTGAAGCTTTCTTT.

The CDR3 DNA reads TGTGCCAGTAGTCTGGGCGAGTTCAATCAGCCCCAGCATTTT. Translation gives CASSLGEFNQPQHF. This sequence joins TRBV19 and TRBJ1-5; no firm D call. Trimming removed 5 bases at V and 3 bases at J, with 11 bases between. CDR3 length: 14 amino acids. CDR1 and CDR2 (germline): LNHDA, SQIVND (reference sequence).

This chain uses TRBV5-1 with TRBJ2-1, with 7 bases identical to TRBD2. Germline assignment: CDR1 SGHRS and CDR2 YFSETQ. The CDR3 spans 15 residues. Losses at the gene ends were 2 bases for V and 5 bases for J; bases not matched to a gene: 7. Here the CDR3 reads CASSFGLETDNEQFF. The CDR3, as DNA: TGCGCCAGCAGCTTCGGACTAGAAACTGACAATGAGCAGTTCTTC.

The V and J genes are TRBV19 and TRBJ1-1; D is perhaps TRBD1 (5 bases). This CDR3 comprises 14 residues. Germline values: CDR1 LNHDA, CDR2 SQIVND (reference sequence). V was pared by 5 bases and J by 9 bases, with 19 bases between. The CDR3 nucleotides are TGTGCCAGTAGTGCGAACCGGGACCTCGAAAAAGCTTTCTTT. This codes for CASSANRDLEKAFF.